This T cell receptor beta chain came from a study of T cell repertoires in cytomegalovirus infection (dated by TCRdb to the late 2010s). The study in broad terms: Donor HLA type was relevant to the analysis, because carriage of CMV infection together with the matching HLA type was indicated by public TCR beta signatures. Overall results and qualifications from the work: In both this cohort and an independent cohort of 352 donors, the cumulative frequency of public TCR beta family members distinguished carriers of CMV infection plus the relevant HLA type. The ex vivo response was dominated by HLA-C-restricted CMV-specific TCR beta clonotypes, and the single most frequent clonotype in two of eight donors was supplied by these HLA-C-restricted clonotypes.

The sequencer listed for this sample is Illumina HiSeq 1500. TCRdb redid the processing of the public reads, applying fastp at Q25 and MiXCR, and retained in-frame beta chains. Rows merge per CDR3 protein into single entries with the most common DNA and genes. This sample holds about 320,000 distinct CDR3 sequences; more than 8% were observed only once. The ten largest clones take up 4.3% of the sample. Relative to germline, V is missing 4 bases and J is missing 2 bases, with 4 bases of the junction outside any gene match. The CDR3 starts with the cysteine, ends with the phenylalanine, and has 15 residues. Only the CDR3 region is kept as DNA, spanning 45 bases read in frame from base 1. CDR1 SGHNT and CDR2 YYREEE are derived from the germline V gene (reference sequence). The sample holds many counts of this clonotype. Its cognate antigen has yet to be identified. Base qualities are missing; no much larger clone stands one base away.

This receptor was taken from a human donor in good health (CMV status not recorded). Some clones in this sample may be carry-over from other donors' samples. The chain is made from TRBV5-4 and TRBJ2-7; 12 central nucleotides agree with TRBD2. Sample: PBMCs. The DNA reads as follows: TGTGCCAGCAGCCGGTCTAGCGGGGGGGCCTACGAGCAGTACTTC. Its protein reads: CASSRSSGGAYEQYF. With the rest looked up from the reference TRBV5-4 and TRBJ2-7 genes rather than sequenced, the full variable domain is ETGVTQSPTHLIKTRGQQVTLRCSSQSGHNTVSWYQQALGQGPQFIFQYYREEENGRGNFPPRFSGLQFPNYSSELNVNALELDDSALYLCASSRSSGGAYEQYFGPGTRLTVT.